The source of this T cell receptor beta chain is a study of beta chain features in type 1 diabetes. Findings and limits, study-wide: There were fewer insertions and more deletions at the VDJ junctions of type 1 diabetes patients. Whether TCRB rearrangement is influenced by HLA type went unresolved here.

CDR1 LNHDA and CDR2 SQIVND come from the germline V gene (reference sequence). The CDR3 has 14 residues. J gave up 8 bases and V 5 bases, and 8 bases lay outside the gene matches. Since all of the isolated RNA was reverse transcribed, expressed TCRB transcripts were what got sequenced. Sequencing was performed with immunoSEQ multiplex PCR; in TCRdb, only in-frame clones are kept and a portion is missing. This repertoire shows 250,000 to 350,000 clones, around 13% found once; its top ten account for around 7%. This clone was seen more than once but under ten times. The target antigen is unknown. This chain joins TRBV19 and TRBJ2-2, with 7 bases lining up with TRBD2. The sequence was collected from a young man in good health. Sequenced: central memory CD4+ T cells from blood. In DNA, the CDR3 is TGTGCCAGTAGTCCCCTCACTAGCGCGGGGGAGCTGTTTTTT. Protein sequence: CASSPLTSAGELFF. Complete variable domain (other parts from reference TRBV19 and TRBJ2-2): DGGITQSPKYLFRKEGQNVTLSCEQNLNHDAMYWYRQDPGQGLRLIYYSQIVNDFQKGDIAEGYSVSREKKESFPLTVTSAQKNPTAFYLCASSPLTSAGELFFGEGSRLTVL.